This entry lists 32 T cell receptor beta chains sequenced from one sample in a study of CD8+ T cells in alopecia areata. In each case, RNA was isolated and then reverse transcribed into cDNA as the sequencing template. Produced via immunoSEQ multiplex PCR; TCRdb's table is partial and in-frame only. The sample includes 200,000 or so clones, 55% to 70% seen only once; the top ten take about 5%. The treatment was: oral pan-JAK inhibitor, 5-10 mg twice daily. Sample: CD4+ T cells sorted from blood, taken at week 24, from a patient treated with tofacitinib. These receptors all stem from a human donor with alopecia areata.

J is TRBJ2-3 and V is TRBV15; D gene uncertain. CDR1 LNHNV and CDR2 YYDKDF come from the germline V gene (reference sequence). This CDR3 is built from 15 residues. Trimming shortened V by 4 bases and J by 0 bases, and 11 bases separated the two germline ends. This CDR3 reads CATSTKIGSTDTQYF. The CDR3 DNA reads TGTGCCACCAGCACCAAAATCGGAAGCACAGATACGCAGTATTTT.

The chain employs TRBV29-1 and TRBJ2-2; 10 bases line up with TRBD2. V shed 7 bases, J shed 3 bases, and the junction held 5 bases outside the gene matches. Looked up from germline, CDR1 is SQVTM and CDR2 is ANQGSEA. This CDR3 has 14 amino acids. The CDR3: CSAGLADDTGELFF. CDR3 DNA sequence: TGCAGCGCCGGACTAGCGGATGACACCGGGGAGCTGTTTTTT.

The chain is built from TRBV27 and TRBJ2-1; TRBD2 matches 11 bases. The CDR3 runs 15 residues. Losses at the gene ends were 5 bases for V and 7 bases for J; bases not matched to a gene: 7. Germline values: CDR1 MNHEY, CDR2 SMNVEV (reference sequence). The CDR3 spells CASSKTSGAGNEQFF. In DNA, the CDR3 is TGTGCCAGCAGTAAGACTAGCGGGGCGGGGAATGAGCAGTTCTTC.

This clone was counted a single time. The chain is built from TRBV18 and TRBJ2-5, with D maybe TRBD2 (6 bases). CDR3 size: 12 residues. Germline V gene lookup returns CDR1 KGHSH and CDR2 LQKENI. V gave up 8 bases and J gave up 5 bases, with 12 bases separating them. The CDR3 coding sequence is TGTGCCAGCGGGGTCGGAGGGGAGACCCAGTACTTC. Translating gives CASGVGGETQYF.

The chain carries TRBV6-5 and TRBJ2-7; TRBD2 matches at 10 bases. With V trimmed by 4 bases and J by 0 bases, 6 bases remained unmatched. The CDR3 loop spans 16 amino acids. The germline CDR1 and CDR2 sequences are MNHEY and SVGAGI. For the CDR3, the DNA is TGTGCCAGCAGTTTACGACTAGCGGGCAGCTCCTACGAGCAGTACTTC. It specifies CASSLRLAGSSYEQYF.

This clone was picked up a small number of times. This chain links TRBV2 with TRBJ2-7; 9 bases align to TRBD2. CDR1 is SNHLY, CDR2 FYNNEI, per germline. Trimming cost V 5 bases and J 2 bases; bases outside gene matches: 22. CDR3 length equals 20 residues. DNA for the CDR3: TGTGCCAGCAGTCACCCCAGGAGTAGCGGGAGCACTGGGGCGGCCTACGAGCAGTACTTC. It specifies CASSHPRSSGSTGAAYEQYF.

The chain joins TRBV23-1 to TRBJ2-7; TRBD1 agrees at 7 bases. TRBV23-1 is noted as an ORF with a role that remains uncertain. Trimming cost V 7 bases and J 3 bases; bases outside gene matches: 3. This CDR3 is built from 12 residues. CDR3 sequence (DNA): TGCGCCAGCATTAGACAGGGCTACGAGCAGTACTTC. This codes for CASIRQGYEQYF.

The chain has TRBV27 and TRBJ1-2; D remains unclear. The CDR3 contains 15 residues. Germline V gives CDR1 MNHEY, CDR2 SMNVEV (reference sequence). Trimming took off 1 base at V and 4 bases at J, with 13 bases between the two ends. As DNA, the CDR3 is TGTGCCAGCAGTTTATTAGCTACGGGTAGCTATGGCTACACCTTC. Translated: CASSLLATGSYGYTF.

The chain uses TRBV19 and TRBJ2-2; 8 bases fit TRBD2. CDR1 is LNHDA and CDR2 is SQIVND in the germline V gene (reference sequence). There are 16 residues in the CDR3. V lost 1 base to trimming and J lost 4 bases; unmatched junction nucleotides: 5. CDR3 amino acids: CASSIVGLAGTGELFF. For the CDR3, the DNA is TGTGCCAGTAGTATAGTTGGACTAGCTGGCACCGGGGAGCTGTTTTTT. The variable domain in full, completed from reference TRBV19 and TRBJ2-2, reads DGGITQSPKYLFRKEGQNVTLSCEQNLNHDAMYWYRQDPGQGLRLIYYSQIVNDFQKGDIAEGYSVSREKKESFPLTVTSAQKNPTAFYLCASSIVGLAGTGELFFGEGSRLTVL.

The V call is TRBV30, the J call TRBJ1-1; D gene ambiguous. This CDR3 has 12 amino acids. CDR1 GTSNPN and CDR2 SVGIG come from the germline V gene (reference sequence). Trimming stripped 0 bases from V and 1 base from J, with 3 bases between. The CDR3 sequence: CAWSVKNTEAFF. The CDR3 region has the DNA TGTGCCTGGAGTGTTAAGAACACTGAAGCTTTCTTT.

The rearrangement links TRBV2 to TRBJ2-1; 11 bases line up with TRBD1. The CDR3 is made up of 13 amino acids. After removal of 6 bases from V and 7 bases from J, the junction contained 2 bases not matched to a gene. Per germline, CDR1 SNHLY and CDR2 FYNNEI. CDR3 in amino acids: CASRGQGGNEQFF. CDR3 in DNA: TGTGCCAGCAGGGGACAGGGGGGAAATGAGCAGTTCTTC.

V usage is TRBV5-1 and J usage is TRBJ1-1; D is perhaps TRBD1 (5 bases). The CDR3 consists of 15 residues. CDR1 and CDR2 (germline): SGHRS, YFSETQ. The V end lost 4 bases, the J end lost 4 bases, and 17 bases lay between the germline ends. The CDR3 DNA reads TGCGCCAGCAGCCCGTTGCAGGGCGATAGCACTGAAGCTTTCTTT. The encoded protein is CASSPLQGDSTEAFF.

The CDR3 DNA reads TGTGCCAGCAGCAAAGCGCTCGGGGTTATTCAGTACTTC. This gives the protein CASSKALGVIQYF. The chain couples TRBV21-1 to TRBJ2-4; the table names TRBD2, a call not compared with the DNA. TRBV21-1 is flagged as a pseudogene. This CDR3 is 13 amino acids long.

In DNA form, the CDR3 reads TGCAGCGTTGATAGTCTAGCGGGTGGGGAGACCCAGTACTTC. Encoded protein: CSVDSLAGGETQYF. V usage is TRBV29-1 and J usage is TRBJ2-5; 8 nucleotides match TRBD2. Per germline, CDR1 SQVTM and CDR2 ANQGSEA. V shed 3 bases and J 5 bases; nucleotides not matched to a gene: 8. The CDR3 is 14 residues long.

The chain joins TRBV5-4 to TRBJ2-5; 8 bases are a match to TRBD2. The J segment lost 7 bases and the V segment lost 0 bases, leaving 5 bases of the junction unmatched. Germline values: CDR1 SGHNT, CDR2 YYREEE (reference sequence). The CDR3 consists of 14 residues. The CDR3 DNA sequence: TGTGCCAGCAGCTTGGCGGGGGGGCTCGGGACCCAGTACTTC. This sequence encodes CASSLAGGLGTQYF.

This chain uses TRBV4-2 with TRBJ1-1; D not resolved. Germline CDR1 and CDR2: LGHNA and YNFKEQ. Trimming took 1 base from V and 0 from J, leaving 12 bases between them. The CDR3 has 16 amino acids. The CDR3 nucleotides are TGTGCCAGCAGCCAAGGAAGAAGAACCGTGAACACTGAAGCTTTCTTT. This gives the protein CASSQGRRTVNTEAFF.

The V and J genes are TRBV29-1 and TRBJ1-2, with a weak D call TRBD1 (6 bases). This CDR3 region has 12 residues. Germline CDR1 reads SQVTM; CDR2 reads ANQGSEA. Trimming took off 6 bases at V and 4 bases at J, with 12 bases between the two ends. This CDR3 is CSVGGQPYGYTF. CDR3 nucleotide sequence: TGCAGCGTCGGAGGACAGCCCTATGGCTACACCTTC. Complete variable domain (other parts from reference TRBV29-1 and TRBJ1-2): SAVISQKPSRDICQRGTSLTIQCQVDSQVTMMFWYRQQPGQSLTLIATANQGSEATYESGFVIDKFPISRPNLTFSTLTVSNMSPEDSSIYLCSVGGQPYGYTFGSGTRLTVV.

There are a few counts of this clone. The V call is TRBV29-1, the J call TRBJ2-7; perhaps TRBD1 as D (6 bases). The CDR3 length is 12 residues. In germline, CDR1 is SQVTM, CDR2 ANQGSEA. The V gene lost 4 bases and the J gene lost 5 bases, with 12 bases spanning the gap. The CDR3 DNA sequence: TGCAGCGTTGGGGGGCTTGGCGACGAGCAGTACTTC. Its protein product is CSVGGLGDEQYF.

This clone appeared a few times. The chain employs TRBV19 and TRBJ2-3, with a possible D match to TRBD1 (5 bases). V was trimmed by 4 bases and J by 5 bases, leaving 13 bases between them. Germline V gene lookup returns CDR1 LNHDA and CDR2 SQIVND (reference sequence). There are 14 residues in the CDR3. The CDR3 reads CASSTNGALDTQYF. CDR3 nucleotide sequence: TGTGCCAGTAGTACCAATGGGGCCTTAGATACGCAGTATTTT.

This clone occurred once. V usage is TRBV29-1 and J usage is TRBJ2-3; D not certain. V lost 4 bases to trimming and J lost 5 bases, with 4 bases between them. The CDR3 spans 10 residues. Looked up from germline, CDR1 is SQVTM and CDR2 is ANQGSEA. In DNA form, the CDR3 reads TGCAGCGTTGGTCGAGATACGCAGTATTTT. It specifies CSVGRDTQYF.

This chain uses TRBV2 with TRBJ2-7; TRBD1 aligns across 9 bases. The junction had 12 bases not matched to a gene; V was cut back by 6 bases and J by 3 bases. The CDR3 loop spans 16 amino acids. Looked up from germline, CDR1 is SNHLY and CDR2 is FYNNEI. CDR3 nucleotides: TGTGCCAGCAGGCTAGAATTGGGACAGGGTAGCTACGAGCAGTACTTC. It is translated as CASRLELGQGSYEQYF. Complete variable domain (other parts from reference TRBV2 and TRBJ2-7): EPEVTQTPSHQVTQMGQEVILRCVPISNHLYFYWYRQILGQKVEFLVSFYNNEISEKSEIFDDQFSVERPDGSNFTLKIRSTKLEDSAMYFCASRLELGQGSYEQYFGPGTRLTVT.

CDR3 bases: TGTGCCAGCGCGTTAGCGCTATCGGCCGAGCAGTACTTC. Protein product: CASALALSAEQYF. J is TRBJ2-7 and V is TRBV6-5, with D possibly being TRBD2 (5 bases). The V end was cut by 8 bases, the J end by 6 bases, with 17 bases between. CDR1 and CDR2 from the germline V gene are MNHEY and SVGAGI. CDR3 length: 13 amino acids.

In nucleotides, the CDR3 is TGCGCCAGCAGCCAAGACCAGACTAGCGGGAGTTTCGACGAGCAGTACTTC. It is translated as CASSQDQTSGSFDEQYF. V and J are TRBV4-1 and TRBJ2-7, with 12 positions matching TRBD2. From germline, CDR1 is MGHRA and CDR2 YSYEKL. CDR3 length: 17 amino acids. The trim removed 0 bases at V and 5 bases at J, leaving 8 bases unmatched.

Worth noting for this clone: This sample also contains other DNA sequences that code for the same CDR3. The J gene is TRBJ1-2, the V gene TRBV6-6, with 7 bases aligning to TRBD1. The trim removed 0 bases at V and 3 bases at J, leaving 1 base unmatched. This CDR3 region has 14 residues. The germline gives CDR1 MNHNY, CDR2 SVGAGI (reference sequence). Written as DNA, the CDR3 is TGTGCCAGCAGTTACTCCAGGGGGGACTATGGCTACACCTTC. It encodes CASSYSRGDYGYTF.

This clone was found a few times. The V call is TRBV7-2, the J call TRBJ2-5; 7 bases align to TRBD2. The germline gives CDR1 SGHTA, CDR2 FQGNSA. This CDR3 contains 13 residues. The V segment lost 5 bases and the J segment 4 bases; nucleotides outside the gene matches: 4. DNA for the CDR3: TGTGCCAGCAGCATCAGGGAGGGAGAGACCCAGTACTTC. Translated: CASSIREGETQYF.

The rearrangement joins TRBV9 to TRBJ2-5; 7 bases are shared with TRBD2. J lost 0 bases, V lost 3 bases, and 2 bases had no gene match. Germline CDR1 is SGDLS and CDR2 is YYNGEE. The CDR3 is 14 amino acids. CDR3 amino acids: CASSGGGHQETQYF. CDR3 DNA: TGTGCCAGCAGCGGCGGGGGTCACCAAGAGACCCAGTACTTC.

The CDR3 nucleotides read TGTGCCAGCAGTCTTAGACGGAGCTCCTACAATGAGCAGTTCTTC. This sequence encodes CASSLRRSSYNEQFF. The gene calls are TRBV11-3 and TRBJ2-1; D not certain. Trimming stripped 6 bases from V and 0 bases from J, with 12 bases between. Germline values: CDR1 SGHNT, CDR2 YENEEA. The CDR3 has 15 amino acids.

This clone occurred a few times. The V and J genes are TRBV7-9 and TRBJ2-7; 8 bases map to TRBD2. This CDR3 spans 15 amino acids. Trimming cost V 5 bases and J 2 bases; bases outside gene matches: 8. Germline CDR1 SEHNR, CDR2 FQNEAQ (reference sequence). The CDR3 coding sequence is TGTGCCAGCAGCCCCCGGGGGGGATATACCTACGAGCAGTACTTC. Its protein is CASSPRGGYTYEQYF.

This chain connects TRBV4-3 to TRBJ2-3; possible D gene TRBD1, 6 bases. Trimming left V 2 bases short and J 1 base short, with 7 bases between. The CDR3 length is 14 residues. Germline CDR1 is LGHNA and CDR2 is YSLEER. The CDR3 region is CASSQRTGTDTQYF. CDR3 bases: TGCGCCAGCAGCCAAAGGACAGGCACAGATACGCAGTATTTT.

The CDR3 DNA sequence: TGTGCCATCAGCCCGACAGGGGGTGAGGGGGAGACCCAGTACTTC. This codes for CAISPTGGEGETQYF. J is TRBJ2-5 and V is TRBV10-3; 9 bases line up with TRBD1. J was trimmed by 5 bases and V by 6 bases; bases with no gene match: 10. Germline-derived CDR1 and CDR2 are ENHRY and SYGVKD. The CDR3 is 15 amino acids.

The chain has TRBV7-2 and TRBJ2-5, with D tentatively TRBD2 (6 bases). V was pared by 7 bases and J by 6 bases, with 12 bases between. This CDR3 region has 12 residues. In germline, CDR1 is SGHTA, CDR2 FQGNSA. DNA for the CDR3: TGTGCCAGCACGGAGGGAGACCAGACCCAGTACTTC. As protein: CASTEGDQTQYF. Complete variable domain (other parts from reference TRBV7-2 and TRBJ2-5): GAGVSQSPSNKVTEKGKDVELRCDPISGHTALYWYRQSLGQGLEFLIYFQGNSAPDKSGLPSDRFSAERTGGSVSTLTIQRTQQEDSAVYLCASTEGDQTQYFGPGTRLLVL.

V is TRBV29-1 and J is TRBJ2-7; D call uncertain. V lost 4 bases and J 3 bases, leaving 10 bases between the germline ends. Per germline, CDR1 SQVTM and CDR2 ANQGSEA. This CDR3 has 12 amino acids. The CDR3 protein is CSVGSIDYEQYF. The CDR3 DNA is TGCAGCGTTGGGAGCATAGACTACGAGCAGTACTTC.